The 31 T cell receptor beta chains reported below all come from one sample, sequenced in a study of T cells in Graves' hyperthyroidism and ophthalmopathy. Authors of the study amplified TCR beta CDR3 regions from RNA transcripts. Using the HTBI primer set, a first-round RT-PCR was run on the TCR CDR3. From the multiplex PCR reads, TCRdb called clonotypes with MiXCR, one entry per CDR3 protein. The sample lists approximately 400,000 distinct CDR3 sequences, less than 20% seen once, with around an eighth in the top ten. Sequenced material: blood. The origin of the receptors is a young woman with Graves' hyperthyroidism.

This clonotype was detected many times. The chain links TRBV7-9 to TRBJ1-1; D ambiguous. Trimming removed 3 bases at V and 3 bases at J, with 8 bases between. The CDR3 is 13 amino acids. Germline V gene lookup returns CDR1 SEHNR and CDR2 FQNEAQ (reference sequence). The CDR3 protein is CASSFRADTEAFF. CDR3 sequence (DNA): TGTGCCAGCAGCTTCCGGGCGGACACTGAAGCTTTCTTT.

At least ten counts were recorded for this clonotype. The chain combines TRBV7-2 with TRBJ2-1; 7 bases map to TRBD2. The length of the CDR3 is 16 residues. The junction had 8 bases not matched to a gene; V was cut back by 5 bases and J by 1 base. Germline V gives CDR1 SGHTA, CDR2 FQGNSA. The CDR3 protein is CASSPRRTSSYNEQFF. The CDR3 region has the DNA TGTGCCAGCAGCCCCAGACGGACTAGTTCCTACAATGAGCAGTTCTTC.

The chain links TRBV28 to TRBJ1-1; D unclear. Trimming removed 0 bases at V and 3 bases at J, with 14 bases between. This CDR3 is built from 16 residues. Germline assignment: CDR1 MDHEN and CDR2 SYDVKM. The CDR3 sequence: CASSLWISGRHTEAFF. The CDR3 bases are TGTGCCAGCAGTTTATGGATTTCCGGCCGACACACTGAAGCTTTCTTT.

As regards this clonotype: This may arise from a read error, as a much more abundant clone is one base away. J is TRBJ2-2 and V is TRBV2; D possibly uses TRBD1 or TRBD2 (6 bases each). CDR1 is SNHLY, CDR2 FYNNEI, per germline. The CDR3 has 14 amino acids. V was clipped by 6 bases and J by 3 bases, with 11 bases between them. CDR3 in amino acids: CASRGGQHTGELFF. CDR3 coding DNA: TGTGCCAGCAGGGGGGGCCAGCACACCGGGGAGCTGTTTTTT.

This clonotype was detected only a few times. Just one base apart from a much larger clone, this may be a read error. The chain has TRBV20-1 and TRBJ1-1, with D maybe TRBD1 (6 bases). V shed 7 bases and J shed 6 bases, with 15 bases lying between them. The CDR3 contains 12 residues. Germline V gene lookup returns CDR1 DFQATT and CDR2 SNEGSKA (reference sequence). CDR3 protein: CSEATGRSEAFF. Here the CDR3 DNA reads TGCAGTGAGGCGACAGGCAGATCTGAAGCTTTCTTT.

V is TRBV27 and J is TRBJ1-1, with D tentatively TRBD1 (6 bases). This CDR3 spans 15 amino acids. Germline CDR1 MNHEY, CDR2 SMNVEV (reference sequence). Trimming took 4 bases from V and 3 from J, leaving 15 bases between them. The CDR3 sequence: CASSSAGTLDTEAFF. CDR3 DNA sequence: TGTGCCAGCAGTTCCGCCGGGACATTGGACACTGAAGCTTTCTTT.

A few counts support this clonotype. The CDR3 loop reads CASSLGSSEQFF. CDR3 coding DNA: TGTGCCAGCAGCTTGGGGTCTTCTGAGCAGTTCTTC. V gene TRBV5-5 combines with J gene TRBJ2-1; no firm D call. CDR1 SGHKS and CDR2 YYEKEE come from the germline V gene (reference sequence). The ends were cut back, 0 bases at V and 9 bases at J, with 7 bases in the middle. The CDR3 length is 12 residues.

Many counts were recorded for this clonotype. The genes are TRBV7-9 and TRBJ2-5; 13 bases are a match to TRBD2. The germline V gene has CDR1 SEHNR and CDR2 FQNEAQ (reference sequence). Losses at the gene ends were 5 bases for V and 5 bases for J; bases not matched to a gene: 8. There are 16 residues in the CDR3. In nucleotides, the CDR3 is TGTGCCAGCAGCCTGACTAGCGGGGGGCCCACGGAGACCCAGTACTTC. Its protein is CASSLTSGGPTETQYF.

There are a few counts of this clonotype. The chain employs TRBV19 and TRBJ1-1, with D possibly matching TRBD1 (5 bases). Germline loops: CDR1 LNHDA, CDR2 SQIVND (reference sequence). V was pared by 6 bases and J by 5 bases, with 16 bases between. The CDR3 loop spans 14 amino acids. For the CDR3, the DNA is TGTGCCAGTAGCAACCAGGGCTGGAAAACTGAAGCTTTCTTT. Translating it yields CASSNQGWKTEAFF.

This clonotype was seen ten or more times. CDR3 bases: TGTGCCATCAGTGACTCTAGCGGGTTCAACAATGAGCAGTTCTTC. This sequence encodes CAISDSSGFNNEQFF. The chain recombines TRBV10-3 with TRBJ2-1; TRBD2 aligns across 8 bases. This CDR3 region has 15 residues. Looked up from germline, CDR1 is ENHRY and CDR2 is SYGVKD. The junction had 6 bases not matched to a gene; V was cut back by 3 bases and J by 5 bases.

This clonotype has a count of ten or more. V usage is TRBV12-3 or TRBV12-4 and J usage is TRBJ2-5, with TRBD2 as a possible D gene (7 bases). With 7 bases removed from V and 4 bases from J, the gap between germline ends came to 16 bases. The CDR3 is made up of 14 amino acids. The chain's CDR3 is CASTRRGAGETQYF. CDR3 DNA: TGTGCCAGCACCCGACGGGGGGCAGGAGAGACCCAGTACTTC.

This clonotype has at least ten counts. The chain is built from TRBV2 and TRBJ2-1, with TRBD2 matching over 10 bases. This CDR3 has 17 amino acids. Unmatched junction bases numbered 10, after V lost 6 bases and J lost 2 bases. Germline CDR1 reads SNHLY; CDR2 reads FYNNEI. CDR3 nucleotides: TGTGCCAGCAGGGCAGTCGGGACTAGCGAGACCTACAATGAGCAGTTCTTC. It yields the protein CASRAVGTSETYNEQFF. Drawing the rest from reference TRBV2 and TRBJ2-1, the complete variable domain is EPEVTQTPSHQVTQMGQEVILRCVPISNHLYFYWYRQILGQKVEFLVSFYNNEISEKSEIFDDQFSVERPDGSNFTLKIRSTKLEDSAMYFCASRAVGTSETYNEQFFGPGTRLTVL.

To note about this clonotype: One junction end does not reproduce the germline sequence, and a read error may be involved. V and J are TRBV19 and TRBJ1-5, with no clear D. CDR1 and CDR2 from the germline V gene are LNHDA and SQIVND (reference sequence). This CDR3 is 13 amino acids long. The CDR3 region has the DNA TGTGCCAGTAGTATAGATCGGGGTGAGCCCCGGCATTTT. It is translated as CASSIDRGEPRHF.

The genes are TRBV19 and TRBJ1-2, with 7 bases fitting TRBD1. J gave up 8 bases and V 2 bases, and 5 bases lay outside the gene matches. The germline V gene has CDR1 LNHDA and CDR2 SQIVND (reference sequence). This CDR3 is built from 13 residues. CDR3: CASSISGQSGYTF. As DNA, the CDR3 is TGTGCCAGTAGTATATCGGGACAGTCCGGCTACACCTTC.

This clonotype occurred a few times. Here the CDR3 reads CASGPRAGGSDTQYF. The CDR3 DNA reads as TGTGCCAGCGGGCCGCGAGCGGGGGGATCAGATACGCAGTATTTT. The V and J genes are TRBV2 and TRBJ2-3; TRBD2 agrees at 9 bases. The length of the CDR3 is 15 residues. The ends lost 8 bases at V and 4 bases at J; junction bases unmatched: 10. Germline V gene sequence: CDR1 SNHLY, CDR2 FYNNEI.

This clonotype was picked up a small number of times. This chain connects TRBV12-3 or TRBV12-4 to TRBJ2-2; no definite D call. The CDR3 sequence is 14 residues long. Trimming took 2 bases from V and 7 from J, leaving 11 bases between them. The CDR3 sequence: CASSLSDVDGELFF. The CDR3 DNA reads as TGTGCCAGCAGTTTAAGCGATGTAGACGGGGAGCTGTTTTTT.

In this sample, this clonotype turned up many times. This CDR3 reads CATGTPGQGDEQYF. The CDR3 DNA is TGTGCCACCGGTACCCCGGGACAGGGAGACGAGCAGTACTTC. The genes are TRBV28 and TRBJ2-7; 9 bases are shared with TRBD1. V shed 10 bases, J shed 5 bases, and the junction held 12 bases outside the gene matches. This CDR3 is built from 14 residues. CDR1 MDHEN and CDR2 SYDVKM come from the germline V gene.

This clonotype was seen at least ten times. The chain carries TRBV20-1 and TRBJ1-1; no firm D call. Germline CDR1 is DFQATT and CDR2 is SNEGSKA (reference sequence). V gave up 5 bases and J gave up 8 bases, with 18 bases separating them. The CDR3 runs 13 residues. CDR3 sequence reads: CSAHPVPAEEAFF. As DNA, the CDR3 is TGCAGTGCTCACCCGGTCCCAGCCGAGGAAGCTTTCTTT.

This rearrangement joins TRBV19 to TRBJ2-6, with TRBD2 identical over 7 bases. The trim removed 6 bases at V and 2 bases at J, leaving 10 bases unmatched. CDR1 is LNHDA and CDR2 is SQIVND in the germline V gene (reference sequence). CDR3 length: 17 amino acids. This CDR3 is CASSSNREGTGANVLTF. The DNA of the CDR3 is TGTGCCAGTAGCTCAAATAGGGAGGGAACTGGGGCCAACGTCCTGACTTTC.

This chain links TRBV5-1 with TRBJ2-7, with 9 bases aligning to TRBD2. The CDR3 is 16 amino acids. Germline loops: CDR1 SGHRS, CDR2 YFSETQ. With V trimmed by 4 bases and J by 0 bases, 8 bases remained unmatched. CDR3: CASSGPSGESSYEQYF. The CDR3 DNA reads TGCGCCAGCAGCGGACCTAGCGGGGAGAGCTCCTACGAGCAGTACTTC.

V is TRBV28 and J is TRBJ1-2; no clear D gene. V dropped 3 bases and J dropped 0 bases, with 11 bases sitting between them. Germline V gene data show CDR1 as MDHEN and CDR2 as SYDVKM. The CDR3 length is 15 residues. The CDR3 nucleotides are TGTGCCAGCAGTTTCCCCGACGGAGCTAACTATGGCTACACCTTC. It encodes CASSFPDGANYGYTF.

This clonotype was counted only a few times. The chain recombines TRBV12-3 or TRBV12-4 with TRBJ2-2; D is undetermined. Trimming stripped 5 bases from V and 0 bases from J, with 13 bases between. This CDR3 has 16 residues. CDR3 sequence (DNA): TGTGCCAGCAGTCCCGTGGCAGGTCCGAACACCGGGGAGCTGTTTTTT. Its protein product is CASSPVAGPNTGELFF.

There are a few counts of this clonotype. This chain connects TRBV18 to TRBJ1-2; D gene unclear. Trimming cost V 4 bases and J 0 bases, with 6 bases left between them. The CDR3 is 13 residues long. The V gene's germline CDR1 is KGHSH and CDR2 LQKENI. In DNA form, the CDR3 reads TGTGCCAGCTCACGTAACGCTAACTATGGCTACACCTTC. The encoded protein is CASSRNANYGYTF. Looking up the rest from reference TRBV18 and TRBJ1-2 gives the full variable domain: NAGVMQNPRHLVRRRGQEARLRCSPMKGHSHVYWYRQLPEEGLKFMVYLQKENIIDESGMPKERFSAEFPKEGPSILRIQQVVRGDSAAYFCASSRNANYGYTFGSGTRLTVV.

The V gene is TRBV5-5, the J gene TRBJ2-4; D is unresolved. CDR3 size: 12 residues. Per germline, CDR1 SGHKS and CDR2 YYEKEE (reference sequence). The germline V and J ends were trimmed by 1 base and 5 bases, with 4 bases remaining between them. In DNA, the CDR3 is TGTGCCAGCAGCTTGTGGGAAAACATTCAGTACTTC. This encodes CASSLWENIQYF.

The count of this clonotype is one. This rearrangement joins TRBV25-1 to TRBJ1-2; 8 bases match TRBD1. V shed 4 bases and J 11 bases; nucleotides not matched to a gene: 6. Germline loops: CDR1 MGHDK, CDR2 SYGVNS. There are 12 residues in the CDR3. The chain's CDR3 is CASSGHRGEYTF. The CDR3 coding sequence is TGTGCCAGCAGTGGACACAGGGGGGAGTACACCTTC.

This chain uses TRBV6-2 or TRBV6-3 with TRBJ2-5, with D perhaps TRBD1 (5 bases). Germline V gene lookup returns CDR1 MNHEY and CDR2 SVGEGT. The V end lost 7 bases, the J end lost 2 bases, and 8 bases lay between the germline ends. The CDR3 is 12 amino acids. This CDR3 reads CASKRGQETQYF. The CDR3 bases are TGTGCCAGCAAAAGGGGTCAAGAGACCCAGTACTTC.

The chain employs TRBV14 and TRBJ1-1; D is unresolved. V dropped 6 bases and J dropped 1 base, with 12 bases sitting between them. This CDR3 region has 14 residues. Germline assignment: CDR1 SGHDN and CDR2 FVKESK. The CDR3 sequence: CASRPQVGNTEAFF. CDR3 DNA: TGTGCCAGCAGACCCCAGGTGGGGAACACTGAAGCTTTCTTT.

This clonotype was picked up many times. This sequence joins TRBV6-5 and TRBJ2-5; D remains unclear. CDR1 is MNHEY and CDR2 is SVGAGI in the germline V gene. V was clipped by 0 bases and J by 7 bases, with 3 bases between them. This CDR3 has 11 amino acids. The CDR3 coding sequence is TGTGCCAGCAGTTACTCGTGGACCCAGTACTTC. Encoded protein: CASSYSWTQYF.

The CDR3 bases are TGCGCCAGCAGCTTGGCCTCTTGGCGGGAGACAATAGATACGCAGTATTTT. Amino acid sequence: CASSLASWRETIDTQYF. The chain joins TRBV5-1 to TRBJ2-3, with 7 bases fitting TRBD2. Trimming cost V 0 bases and J 5 bases; bases outside gene matches: 12. The germline CDR1 and CDR2 sequences are SGHRS and YFSETQ. The CDR3 length is 17 residues.

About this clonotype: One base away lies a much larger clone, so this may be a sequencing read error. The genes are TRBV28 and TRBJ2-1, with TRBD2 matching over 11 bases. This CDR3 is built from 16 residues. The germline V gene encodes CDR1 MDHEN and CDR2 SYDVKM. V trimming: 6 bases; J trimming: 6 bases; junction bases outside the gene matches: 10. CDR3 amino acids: CASSSLGTSGRNEQFF. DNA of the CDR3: TGTGCCAGCAGCTCCCTCGGGACTAGCGGCCGCAATGAGCAGTTCTTC.

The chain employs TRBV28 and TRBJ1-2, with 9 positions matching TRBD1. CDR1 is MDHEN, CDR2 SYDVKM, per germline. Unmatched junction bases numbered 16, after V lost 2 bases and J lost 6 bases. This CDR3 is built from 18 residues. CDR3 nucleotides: TGTGCCAGCAGTTTAGTTGGGGGACAGGGAGAATCTCGGAATGGCTACACCTTC. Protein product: CASSLVGGQGESRNGYTF.